This T cell receptor (beta chain) comes out of a study of CD4 T cells in relation to SARS-CoV-2 and coronaviruses. Study at large: Negative control cultures got HIV-1 Nef peptides or no peptide.

The CDR3 totals 14 residues. Trimming took 3 bases from V and 4 from J, leaving 9 bases between them. CDR1 and CDR2 from the germline V gene are SNHLY and FYNNEI. Profiled with immunoSEQ multiplex PCR; TCRdb holds only in-frame clones, not every one. This repertoire shows about 21,000 clones, 78% found once; its top ten account for about a fifth. CD4+ T cells from unexposed donors were obtained before the COVID-19 pandemic (2011-2018). CD4+ T cells were isolated from the cells after 10 days of culture. Cells permitting, SARS-CoV-2 S/N and four cold-coronavirus spikes were tested on unexposed-donor CD4+ T cells. Regarding this clone: Antigen unknown.

Specimen: CD4+ T cells from PBMCs, cultured in vitro. This clonotype originated in a human donor in good health. This chain connects TRBV2 to TRBJ1-4; tentatively, D is TRBD1 (5 bases). CDR3 coding DNA: TGTGCCAGCAGTGATGGGACCCTTAATGAAAAACTGTTTTTT. It codes for CASSDGTLNEKLFF.